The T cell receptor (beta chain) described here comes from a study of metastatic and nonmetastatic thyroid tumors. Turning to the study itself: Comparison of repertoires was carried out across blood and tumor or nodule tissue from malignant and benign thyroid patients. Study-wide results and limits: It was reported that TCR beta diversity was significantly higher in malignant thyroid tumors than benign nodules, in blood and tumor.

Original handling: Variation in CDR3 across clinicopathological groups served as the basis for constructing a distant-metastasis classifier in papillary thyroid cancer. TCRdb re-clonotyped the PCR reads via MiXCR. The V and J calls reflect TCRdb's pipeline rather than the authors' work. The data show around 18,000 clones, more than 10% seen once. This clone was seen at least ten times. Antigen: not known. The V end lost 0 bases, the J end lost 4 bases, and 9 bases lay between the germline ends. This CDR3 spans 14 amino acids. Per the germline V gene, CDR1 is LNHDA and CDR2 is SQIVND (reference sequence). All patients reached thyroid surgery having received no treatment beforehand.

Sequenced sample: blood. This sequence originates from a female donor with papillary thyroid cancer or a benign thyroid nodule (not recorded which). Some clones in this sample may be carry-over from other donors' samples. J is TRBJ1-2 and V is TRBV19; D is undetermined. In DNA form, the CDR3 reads TGTGCCAGTAGTATAGAGTGGGCAGGCTATGGCTACACCTTC. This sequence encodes CASSIEWAGYGYTF.